This TCR beta chain was captured in a study of blood T cell repertoires in COVID-19. From germline, CDR1 is SGHTA and CDR2 FQGNSA. Losses at the gene ends were 3 bases for V and 0 bases for J; bases not matched to a gene: 0. The CDR3 is 15 residues long. The authors' processing: Estimation of nucleated cell counts was performed using reference gene primer amplification. Some clones are missing from TCRdb's copy, which holds only in-frame ones; the method was immunoSEQ multiplex PCR. The DNA was the basis for D and trimming; V, J and clone size are from that table. The table includes more than 100,000 clones, roughly 90% detected once.

The sequence derives from a man aged 50-60 years with active or convalescent COVID-19. The sequencing sample was made of peripheral blood. The rearrangement uses TRBV7-2 and TRBJ2-3; TRBD2 aligns across 10 bases. The DNA of the CDR3 is TGTGCCAGCAGCTTTAGCGGGAGGAGCACAGATACGCAGTATTTT. Translating it yields CASSFSGRSTDTQYF. Complete variable domain (other parts from reference TRBV7-2 and TRBJ2-3): GAGVSQSPSNKVTEKGKDVELRCDPISGHTALYWYRQSLGQGLEFLIYFQGNSAPDKSGLPSDRFSAERTGGSVSTLTIQRTQQEDSAVYLCASSFSGRSTDTQYFGPGTRLTVL.